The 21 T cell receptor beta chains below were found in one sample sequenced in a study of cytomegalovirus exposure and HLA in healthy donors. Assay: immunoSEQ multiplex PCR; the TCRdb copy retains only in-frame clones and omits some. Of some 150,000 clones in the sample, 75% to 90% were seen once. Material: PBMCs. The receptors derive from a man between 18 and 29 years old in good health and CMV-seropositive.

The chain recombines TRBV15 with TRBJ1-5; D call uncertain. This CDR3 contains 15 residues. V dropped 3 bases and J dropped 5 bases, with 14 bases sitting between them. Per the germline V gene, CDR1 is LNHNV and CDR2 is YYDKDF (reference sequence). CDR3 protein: CATSSSRGIYQPQHF. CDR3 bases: TGTGCCACCAGCAGTTCACGAGGAATATATCAGCCCCAGCATTTT.

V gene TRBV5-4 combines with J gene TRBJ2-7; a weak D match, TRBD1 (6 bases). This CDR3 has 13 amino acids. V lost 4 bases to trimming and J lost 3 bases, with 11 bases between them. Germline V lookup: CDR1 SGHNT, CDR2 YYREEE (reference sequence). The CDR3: CASSPGQLYEQYF. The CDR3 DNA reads TGTGCCAGCAGCCCTGGACAGCTCTACGAGCAGTACTTC.

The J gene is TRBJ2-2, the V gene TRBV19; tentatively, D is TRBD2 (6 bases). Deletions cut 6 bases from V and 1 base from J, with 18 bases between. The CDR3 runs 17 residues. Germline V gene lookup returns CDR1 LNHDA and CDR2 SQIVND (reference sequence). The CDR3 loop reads CASSQFPYSGNTGELFF. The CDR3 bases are TGTGCCAGTAGCCAGTTCCCGTATAGCGGGAACACCGGGGAGCTGTTTTTT.

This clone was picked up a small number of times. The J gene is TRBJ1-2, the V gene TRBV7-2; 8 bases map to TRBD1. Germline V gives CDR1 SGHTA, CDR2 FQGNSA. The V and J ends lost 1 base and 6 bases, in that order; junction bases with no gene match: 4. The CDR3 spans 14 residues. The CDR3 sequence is CASSLGQGSHGYTF. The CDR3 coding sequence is TGTGCCAGCAGCTTAGGACAGGGGTCCCATGGCTACACCTTC.

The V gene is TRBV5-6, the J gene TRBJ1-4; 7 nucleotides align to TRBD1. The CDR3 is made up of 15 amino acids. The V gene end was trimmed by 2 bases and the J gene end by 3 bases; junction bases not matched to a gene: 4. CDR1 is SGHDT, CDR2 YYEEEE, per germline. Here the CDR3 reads CASSFDRAPNEKLFF. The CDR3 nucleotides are TGTGCCAGCAGCTTCGACAGGGCGCCTAATGAAAAACTGTTTTTT.

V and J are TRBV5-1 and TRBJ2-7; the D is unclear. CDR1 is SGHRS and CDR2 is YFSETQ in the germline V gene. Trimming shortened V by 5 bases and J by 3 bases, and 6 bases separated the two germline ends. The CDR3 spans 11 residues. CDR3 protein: CASSSNYEQYF. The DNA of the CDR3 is TGCGCCAGCAGTTCCAACTACGAGCAGTACTTC.

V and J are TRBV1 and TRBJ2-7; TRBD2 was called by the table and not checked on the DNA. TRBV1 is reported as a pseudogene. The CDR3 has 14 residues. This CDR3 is CTSSPTRNSYEQYF. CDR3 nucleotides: TGCACCAGCAGCCCGACTAGAAACTCCTACGAGCAGTACTTC.

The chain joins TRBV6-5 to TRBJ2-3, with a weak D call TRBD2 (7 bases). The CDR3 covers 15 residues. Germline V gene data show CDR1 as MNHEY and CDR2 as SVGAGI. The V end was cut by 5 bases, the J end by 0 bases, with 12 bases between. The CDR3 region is CASSRGGTSTDTQYF. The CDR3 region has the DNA TGTGCCAGCAGTAGGGGGGGGACTAGCACAGATACGCAGTATTTT.

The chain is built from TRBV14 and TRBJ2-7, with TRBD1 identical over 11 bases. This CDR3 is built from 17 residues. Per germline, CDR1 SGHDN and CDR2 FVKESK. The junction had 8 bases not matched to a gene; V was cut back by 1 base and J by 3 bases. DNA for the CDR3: TGTGCCAGCAGCCAAGTCCCCGGGACAGGGGGTTACTACGAGCAGTACTTC. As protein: CASSQVPGTGGYYEQYF. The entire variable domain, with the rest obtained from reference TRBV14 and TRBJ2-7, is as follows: EAGVTQFPSHSVIEKGQTVTLRCDPISGHDNLYWYRRVMGKEIKFLLHFVKESKQDESGMPNNRFLAERTGGTYSTLKVQPAELEDSGVYFCASSQVPGTGGYYEQYFGPGTRLTVT.

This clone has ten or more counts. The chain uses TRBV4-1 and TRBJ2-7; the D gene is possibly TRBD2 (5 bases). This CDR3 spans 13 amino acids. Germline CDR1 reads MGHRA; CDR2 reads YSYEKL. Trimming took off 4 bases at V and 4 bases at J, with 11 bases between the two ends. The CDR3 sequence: CASSRGLWYEQYF. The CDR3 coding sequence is TGCGCCAGCAGCCGAGGACTGTGGTACGAGCAGTACTTC.

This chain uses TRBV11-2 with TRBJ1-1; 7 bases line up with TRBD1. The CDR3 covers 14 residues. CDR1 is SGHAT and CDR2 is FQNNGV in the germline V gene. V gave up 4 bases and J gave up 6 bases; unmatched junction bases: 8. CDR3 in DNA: TGTGCCAGCAGCTGGGCAGGGGGTTTCTCTGAAGCTTTCTTT. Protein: CASSWAGGFSEAFF.

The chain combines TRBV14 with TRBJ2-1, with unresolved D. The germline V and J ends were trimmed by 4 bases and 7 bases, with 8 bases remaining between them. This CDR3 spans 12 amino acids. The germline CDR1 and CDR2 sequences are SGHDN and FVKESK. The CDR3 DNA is TGTGCCAGCAGCCGGCTACAGAATGAGCAGTTCTTC. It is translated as CASSRLQNEQFF.

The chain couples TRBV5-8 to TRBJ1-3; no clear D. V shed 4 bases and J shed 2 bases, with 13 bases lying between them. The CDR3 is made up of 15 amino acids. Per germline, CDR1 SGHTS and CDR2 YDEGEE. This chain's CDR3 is CASSDPYGAGNTIYF. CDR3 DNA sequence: TGTGCCAGCAGCGATCCCTACGGGGCTGGAAACACCATATATTTT.

The CDR3 is CASSYSPWGDTEAFF. CDR3 coding DNA: TGTGCCAGCAGTTACTCTCCGTGGGGGGACACTGAAGCTTTCTTT. V is TRBV6-6 and J is TRBJ1-1; TRBD1 might be the D (5 bases). V lost 0 bases, J lost 3 bases, and 11 bases lay in between. The CDR3 spans 15 residues. CDR1 MNHNY and CDR2 SVGAGI come from the germline V gene (reference sequence).

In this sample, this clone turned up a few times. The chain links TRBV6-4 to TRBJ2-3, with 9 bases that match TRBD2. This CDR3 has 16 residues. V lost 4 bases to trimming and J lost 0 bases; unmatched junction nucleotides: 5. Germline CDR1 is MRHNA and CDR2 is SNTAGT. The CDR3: CASSAASGESTDTQYF. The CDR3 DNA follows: TGTGCCAGCAGTGCTGCTAGCGGGGAGAGCACAGATACGCAGTATTTT.

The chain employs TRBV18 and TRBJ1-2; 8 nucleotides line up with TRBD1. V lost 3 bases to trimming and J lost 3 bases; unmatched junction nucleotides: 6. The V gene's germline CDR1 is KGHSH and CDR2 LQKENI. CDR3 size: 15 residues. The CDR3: CASSPRQGSDYGYTF. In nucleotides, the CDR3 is TGTGCCAGCTCACCGCGACAGGGGAGTGACTATGGCTACACCTTC.

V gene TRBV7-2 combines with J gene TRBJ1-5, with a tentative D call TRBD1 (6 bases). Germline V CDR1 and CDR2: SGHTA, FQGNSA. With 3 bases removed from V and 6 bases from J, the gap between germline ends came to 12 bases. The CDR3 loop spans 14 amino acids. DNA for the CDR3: TGTGCCAGCAGCTTTCGGGGGGCTGGTCAGCCCCAGCATTTT. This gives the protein CASSFRGAGQPQHF.

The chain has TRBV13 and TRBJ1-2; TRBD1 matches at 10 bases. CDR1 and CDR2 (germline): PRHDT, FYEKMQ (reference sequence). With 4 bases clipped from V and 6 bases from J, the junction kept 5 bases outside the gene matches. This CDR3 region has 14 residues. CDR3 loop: CASSSGQGVDGYTF. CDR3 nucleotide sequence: TGTGCCAGCAGCTCCGGACAGGGGGTCGATGGCTACACCTTC.

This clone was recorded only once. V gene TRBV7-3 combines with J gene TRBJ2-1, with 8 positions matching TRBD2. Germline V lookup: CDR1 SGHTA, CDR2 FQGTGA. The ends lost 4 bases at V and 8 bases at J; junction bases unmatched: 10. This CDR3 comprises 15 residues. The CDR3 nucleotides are TGTGCCAGCAGCTCTCCGGGACTAGAAGGTTATGAGCAGTTCTTC. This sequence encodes CASSSPGLEGYEQFF.

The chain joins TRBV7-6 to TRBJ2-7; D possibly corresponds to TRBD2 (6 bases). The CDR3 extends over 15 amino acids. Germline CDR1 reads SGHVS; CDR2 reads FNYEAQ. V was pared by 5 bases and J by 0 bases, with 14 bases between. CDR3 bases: TGTGCCAGCAGCCTTTACGGGAGTAGCTCCTACGAGCAGTACTTC. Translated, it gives CASSLYGSSSYEQYF. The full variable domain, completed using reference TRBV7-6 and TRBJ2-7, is GAGVSQSPRYKVTKRGQDVALRCDPISGHVSLYWYRQALGQGPEFLTYFNYEAQQDKSGLPNDRFSAERPEGSISTLTIQRTEQRDSAMYRCASSLYGSSSYEQYFGPGTRLTVT.

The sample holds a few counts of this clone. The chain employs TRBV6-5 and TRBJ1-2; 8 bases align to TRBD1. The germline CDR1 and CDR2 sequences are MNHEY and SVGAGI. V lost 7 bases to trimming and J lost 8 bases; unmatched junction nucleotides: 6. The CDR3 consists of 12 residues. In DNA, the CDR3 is TGTGCCAGCACCATGACAGGGGTAGGCTACACCTTC. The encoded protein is CASTMTGVGYTF.